The 31 T cell receptor beta chains given below trace back to one sample, sequenced in a study of shared clonotypes between healthy human individuals. Sequenced by immunoSEQ multiplex PCR; TCRdb stores in-frame clones only, minus some. The sample lists approximately 2.3 million clones, approximately 95% occurring once. Material for sequencing was naive CD4+ T cells from PBMCs. Subset meaning: CD45RA+ positively selected. The receptors come from a man in his late teens or twenties in good health. Some clones in this sample may be carry-over from other donors' samples.

J is TRBJ1-1 and V is TRBV2; perhaps TRBD1 as D (5 bases). Germline loops: CDR1 SNHLY, CDR2 FYNNEI. V was pared by 7 bases and J by 10 bases, with 13 bases between. The CDR3 is made up of 11 amino acids. CDR3 sequence (DNA): TGTGCCAGCATCGTAGGGGAAAGAGCTTTCTTT. This sequence encodes CASIVGERAFF.

The rearrangement links TRBV11-3 to TRBJ1-1; TRBD1 agrees at 7 bases. The V gene's germline CDR1 is SGHNT and CDR2 YENEEA. The V and J ends lost 5 bases and 1 base, in that order; junction bases with no gene match: 7. CDR3 length equals 15 residues. The CDR3 nucleotides are TGTGCCAGCAGCCCTCGACAGGGTCCGAACACTGAAGCTTTCTTT. Protein: CASSPRQGPNTEAFF.

This clone was found once. V gene TRBV6-1 combines with J gene TRBJ2-3; 7 bases are a match to TRBD1. The germline gives CDR1 MNHNS, CDR2 SASEGT. J gave up 4 bases and V 6 bases, and 4 bases lay outside the gene matches. This CDR3 contains 13 residues. The CDR3 region is CASRNRGADTQYF. The CDR3 nucleotides read TGTGCCAGCAGAAACAGGGGCGCAGATACGCAGTATTTT.

This clone was seen a single time. The chain links TRBV2 to TRBJ2-3, with TRBD2 matching 7 bases. This CDR3 has 14 residues. Germline assignment: CDR1 SNHLY and CDR2 FYNNEI. Trimming removed 5 bases from V and 3 bases from J; junction bases left unmatched: 5. The CDR3 is CASSYTAGTDTQYF. CDR3 sequence (DNA): TGTGCCAGCAGTTATACAGCGGGAACAGATACGCAGTATTTT.

The gene calls are TRBV2 and TRBJ2-2; 7 bases are shared with TRBD1. Germline V CDR1 and CDR2: SNHLY, FYNNEI. The CDR3 is 15 residues long. After removal of 9 bases from V and 1 base from J, the junction contained 8 bases not matched to a gene. CDR3: CASKGASWNTGELFF. The CDR3 DNA is TGTGCCAGTAAGGGGGCTTCTTGGAACACCGGGGAGCTGTTTTTT.

J is TRBJ2-7 and V is TRBV5-1; 10 nucleotides line up with TRBD2. The CDR3 covers 13 residues. The germline CDR1 and CDR2 sequences are SGHRS and YFSETQ. V was clipped by 8 bases and J by 6 bases; unmatched bases: 8. CDR3 DNA sequence: TGCGCCAGTGCTAGCGGGAGATCCCTCGAGCAGTACTTC. This codes for CASASGRSLEQYF.

The chain combines TRBV6-1 with TRBJ1-5; TRBD1 matches at 9 bases. The CDR3 spans 16 residues. The V segment lost 4 bases and the J segment 5 bases; nucleotides outside the gene matches: 9. The germline V gene has CDR1 MNHNS and CDR2 SASEGT. The CDR3: CASSAPPGQGHQPQHF. The CDR3, as DNA: TGTGCCAGCAGTGCCCCCCCCGGACAGGGGCATCAGCCCCAGCATTTT.

This chain connects TRBV5-1 to TRBJ1-3; 7 bases line up with TRBD1. Trimming at V came to 2 bases and at J to 0 bases, leaving 2 bases not matched to a gene. This CDR3 region has 15 residues. The germline V gene has CDR1 SGHRS and CDR2 YFSETQ. The CDR3 spells CASSFGDSSGNTIYF. The CDR3 DNA sequence: TGCGCCAGCAGCTTTGGGGACAGCTCTGGAAACACCATATATTTT.

The V call is TRBV15, the J call TRBJ2-1, with a tentative D call TRBD2 (6 bases). The CDR3 loop spans 14 amino acids. Germline CDR1 is LNHNV and CDR2 is YYDKDF (reference sequence). V lost 1 base and J 9 bases, leaving 13 bases between the germline ends. CDR3 sequence reads: CATSRGPGVGEQFF. In DNA form, the CDR3 reads TGTGCCACCAGCAGAGGGCCGGGGGTTGGTGAGCAGTTCTTC.

The chain links TRBV10-2 to TRBJ2-3; no reliable D call. This CDR3 region has 11 residues. The V end was cut by 8 bases, the J end by 5 bases, with 8 bases between. CDR1 WSHSY and CDR2 SAAADI come from the germline V gene. CDR3: CASSQQDTQYF. DNA of the CDR3: TGCGCCAGCTCGCAGCAAGATACGCAGTATTTT.

To note about this clone: The sample holds other DNA sequences that translate to the same CDR3. The chain employs TRBV2 and TRBJ1-5, with D maybe TRBD1 (6 bases). The CDR3 consists of 14 residues. Germline CDR1 and CDR2: SNHLY and FYNNEI. The V gene lost 3 bases and the J gene lost 7 bases, with 13 bases spanning the gap. The CDR3 protein is CASSEEGVGQPQHF. CDR3 nucleotides: TGTGCCAGCAGTGAGGAGGGGGTGGGCCAGCCCCAGCATTTT.

The V and J genes are TRBV2 and TRBJ2-7, with 9 bases lining up with TRBD2. Looked up from germline, CDR1 is SNHLY and CDR2 is FYNNEI. The junction had 6 bases not matched to a gene; V was cut back by 6 bases and J by 3 bases. This CDR3 is 14 amino acids long. CDR3 in amino acids: CASRPSGTFYEQYF. The CDR3 nucleotides are TGTGCCAGCAGGCCTAGCGGGACTTTCTACGAGCAGTACTTC.

A note on this clone: The sample contains more than one DNA sequence encoding this CDR3. The chain links TRBV7-2 to TRBJ1-1; D is unresolved. The CDR3 extends over 13 amino acids. The V gene lost 3 bases and the J gene lost 0 bases, with 5 bases spanning the gap. Germline CDR1 reads SGHTA; CDR2 reads FQGNSA. CDR3 DNA: TGTGCCAGCAGCTTGAGGATGAACACTGAAGCTTTCTTT. Protein product: CASSLRMNTEAFF.

With regard to this clone: One junction end does not reproduce the germline sequence, and a read error may be involved. The rearrangement links TRBV6-5 to TRBJ2-5; TRBD1 matches 7 bases. The CDR3 sequence is 13 residues long. Germline V CDR1 and CDR2: MNHEY, SVGAGI. DNA of the CDR3: TGTGCCACCAGTTACAGGGGACAAGAGACCCAGTACTTC. Protein product: CATSYRGQETQYF.

This chain uses TRBV21-1 with TRBJ2-7; the D segment call TRBD2 is taken from the table without a DNA check. TRBV21-1 is a documented pseudogene. The CDR3 is 16 amino acids. CDR3 sequence reads: CASTCTPSGSSYEQYF. CDR3 in DNA: TGTGCCAGCACCTGCACCCCTAGCGGCAGCTCCTACGAGCAGTACTTC.

The chain links TRBV28 to TRBJ2-7; 9 nucleotides line up with TRBD1. CDR3 length: 14 amino acids. CDR1 is MDHEN, CDR2 SYDVKM, per germline. Germline trimming cut 7 bases from V and 2 bases from J; bases unmatched to any gene: 6. CDR3 loop: CASNLGQGTYEQYF. CDR3 bases: TGTGCCAGCAACCTTGGACAGGGGACCTACGAGCAGTACTTC.

A few counts support this clone. The sample contains more than one DNA sequence encoding this CDR3. The chain links TRBV28 to TRBJ2-2; no definite D call. The CDR3 is made up of 13 amino acids. Germline CDR1 reads MDHEN; CDR2 reads SYDVKM. The germline V and J ends were trimmed by 3 bases and 2 bases, with 4 bases remaining between them. CDR3 sequence (DNA): TGTGCCAGCAGTTTCGGAAACACCGGGGAGCTGTTTTTT. It specifies CASSFGNTGELFF.

This chain links TRBV9 with TRBJ2-2; D is undetermined. V was cut by 4 bases and J by 3 bases, with 16 bases left in between. This CDR3 is built from 16 residues. Germline assignment: CDR1 SGDLS and CDR2 YYNGEE. CDR3 in DNA: TGTGCCAGCAGCCCCCGCGTGTATTTGGACACCGGGGAGCTGTTTTTT. Translating gives CASSPRVYLDTGELFF.

This clone was counted once. The chain couples TRBV27 to TRBJ2-7; 8 bases fit TRBD1. The ends lost 6 bases at V and 3 bases at J; junction bases unmatched: 10. CDR3 size: 15 residues. CDR1 and CDR2 from the germline V gene are MNHEY and SMNVEV (reference sequence). DNA for the CDR3: TGTGCCAGCAGACTAGCCGGGACAGGACACTACGAGCAGTACTTC. This gives the protein CASRLAGTGHYEQYF.

This clone was counted once. This sample includes further DNA sequences coding for the same CDR3. This chain links TRBV11-2 with TRBJ2-5, with D tentatively TRBD1 (6 bases). The CDR3 has 14 residues. CDR1 is SGHAT and CDR2 is FQNNGV in the germline V gene. Trimming cost V 5 bases and J 4 bases, with 14 bases left between them. CDR3 bases: TGTGCCAGCAGCCCTGTCCAGGGGACAGAGACCCAGTACTTC. Amino acids: CASSPVQGTETQYF.

This clone has more than one count but fewer than ten. The rearrangement joins TRBV19 to TRBJ1-4; D remains ambiguous. The germline V gene encodes CDR1 LNHDA and CDR2 SQIVND (reference sequence). The CDR3 has 13 residues. V shed 5 bases and J shed 5 bases, with 9 bases lying between them. The CDR3 sequence is CASSERRNEKLFF. The CDR3 DNA reads as TGTGCCAGTAGTGAGAGACGGAATGAAAAACTGTTTTTT.

This clone is a singleton in its sample. CDR3 DNA sequence: TGCGCCAGCAGCCCCGAGCCGGGACAGACTACCTACGAGCAGTACTTC. Amino acids: CASSPEPGQTTYEQYF. The J gene is TRBJ2-7, the V gene TRBV5-1, with TRBD1 matching 7 bases. The CDR3 length is 16 residues. The J segment lost 2 bases and the V segment lost 4 bases, leaving 12 bases of the junction unmatched. The germline V gene has CDR1 SGHRS and CDR2 YFSETQ.

This chain uses TRBV28 with TRBJ2-1, with a weak D call TRBD2 (5 bases). CDR1 and CDR2 from the germline V gene are MDHEN and SYDVKM. Trimming removed 3 bases from V and 10 bases from J, with 13 bases in between. This CDR3 has 13 amino acids. This CDR3 reads CASSFWTREEQFF. CDR3 nucleotide sequence: TGTGCCAGCAGTTTTTGGACTCGCGAGGAGCAGTTCTTC.

The chain couples TRBV2 to TRBJ2-2, with D unclear. Trimming took 5 bases from V and 4 from J, leaving 11 bases between them. CDR1 is SNHLY and CDR2 is FYNNEI in the germline V gene. This CDR3 comprises 14 residues. The CDR3 DNA sequence: TGTGCCAGCAGTAAACTTGCGAGCACCGGGGAGCTGTTTTTT. Amino acid sequence: CASSKLASTGELFF.

This clone was observed once. The rearrangement links TRBV5-1 to TRBJ2-5, with D unresolved. CDR1 and CDR2 (germline): SGHRS, YFSETQ. The CDR3 is made up of 15 amino acids. V lost 2 bases and J 2 bases, leaving 13 bases between the germline ends. For the CDR3, the DNA is TGCGCCAGCAGCTTTTTAAGGCCCCCGCAAGAGACCCAGTACTTC. This encodes CASSFLRPPQETQYF. Filled out from reference TRBV5-1 and TRBJ2-5, the complete variable domain reads KAGVTQTPRYLIKTRGQQVTLSCSPISGHRSVSWYQQTPGQGLQFLFEYFSETQRNKGNFPGRFSGRQFSNSRSEMNVSTLELGDSALYLCASSFLRPPQETQYFGPGTRLLVL.

The chain is built from TRBV18 and TRBJ2-7; 12 bases are a match to TRBD1. The germline gives CDR1 KGHSH, CDR2 LQKENI. This CDR3 is built from 16 residues. V trimming: 3 bases; J trimming: 2 bases; junction bases outside the gene matches: 5. The CDR3 protein is CASSPQGTGGPYEQYF. The DNA for the CDR3 is TGTGCCAGCTCACCCCAGGGGACAGGGGGCCCCTACGAGCAGTACTTC.

The V gene is TRBV5-4, the J gene TRBJ2-2; TRBD2 matches 9 bases. The CDR3 contains 16 residues. V was clipped by 4 bases and J by 6 bases; unmatched bases: 10. Germline-derived CDR1 and CDR2 are SGHNT and YYREEE (reference sequence). CDR3 bases: TGTGCCAGCAGCGGTGCTAGCGGGGTGATTCCCGGGGAGCTGTTTTTT. This translates into CASSGASGVIPGELFF.

J is TRBJ1-3 and V is TRBV7-9; 12 bases fit TRBD1. This CDR3 comprises 15 residues. Germline CDR1 is SEHNR and CDR2 is FQNEAQ (reference sequence). Germline trimming cut 3 bases from V and 6 bases from J; bases unmatched to any gene: 3. The DNA of the CDR3 is TGTGCCAGCAGCTTTCCGGGACAGGGGGCAAACACCATATATTTT. Translating it yields CASSFPGQGANTIYF.

In its sample, this clone was seen once. The chain employs TRBV11-2 and TRBJ2-7, with D perhaps matching TRBD2 (6 bases). CDR1 SGHAT and CDR2 FQNNGV come from the germline V gene. Trimming cost V 5 bases and J 1 base, with 24 bases left between them. The CDR3 extends over 18 amino acids. Here the CDR3 reads CASSPTLRGTYTSYEQYF. The CDR3 DNA sequence: TGTGCCAGCAGCCCAACCCTCCGGGGGACTTATACGTCCTACGAGCAGTACTTC.

This chain uses TRBV5-6 with TRBJ2-1; the match to TRBD2 covers 10 bases. Germline V lookup: CDR1 SGHDT, CDR2 YYEEEE. CDR3 length: 16 residues. Trimming cost V 5 bases and J 6 bases; bases outside gene matches: 11. The CDR3 protein is CASSSRSSGRANEQFF. The CDR3 DNA reads TGTGCCAGCAGTTCCCGGTCAAGCGGGAGGGCCAATGAGCAGTTCTTC.

The CDR3 coding sequence is TGCGCCAGCGCAGAACAGGGGTCGGGACTAGAGGCTGAGCAGTTCTTC. It codes for CASAEQGSGLEAEQFF. This chain uses TRBV5-1 with TRBJ2-1, with a tentative D call TRBD2 (8 bases). Germline V lookup: CDR1 SGHRS, CDR2 YFSETQ. The V gene lost 7 bases and the J gene lost 9 bases, with 26 bases spanning the gap. The CDR3 is made up of 16 amino acids.